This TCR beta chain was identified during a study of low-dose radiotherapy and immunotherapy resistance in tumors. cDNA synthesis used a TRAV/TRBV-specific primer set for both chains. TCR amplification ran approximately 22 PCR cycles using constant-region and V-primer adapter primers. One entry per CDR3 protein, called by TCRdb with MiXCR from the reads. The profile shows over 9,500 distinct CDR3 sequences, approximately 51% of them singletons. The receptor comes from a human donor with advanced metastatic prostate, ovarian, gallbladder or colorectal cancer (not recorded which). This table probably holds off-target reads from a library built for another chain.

The CDR3 coding sequence is TGTGCCAGCAGCGGGACTGGGGGAATCGGCTACACCTTC. This encodes CASSGTGGIGYTF. The rearrangement uses TRBV9 and TRBJ1-2; tentatively, D is TRBD1 (5 bases). The V end lost 3 bases, the J end lost 8 bases, and 14 bases lay between the germline ends. This CDR3 has 13 residues. The germline V gene encodes CDR1 SGDLS and CDR2 YYNGEE. Supplemented by reference TRBV9 and TRBJ1-2, the full variable domain reads DSGVTQTPKHLITATGQRVTLRCSPRSGDLSVYWYQQSLDQGLQFLIQYYNGEERAKGNILERFSAQQFPDLHSELNLSSLELGDSALYFCASSGTGGIGYTFGSGTRLTVV.